Listed here is a single TCR beta chain. The sample has other DNA sequences that encode this CDR3 too. The PCR had 60 Vbeta and 13 Jbeta primers. Here immunoSEQ multiplex PCR was the method, and the copy in TCRdb shows in-frame clones only, minus some. In the table there are about 200,000 clones, approximately 80% of which are singletons. This sample was taken from a study of cytomegalovirus exposure and HLA in healthy donors. Sequences were obtained from PBMCs. The sequence was collected from a man aged 40-49 years in good health and CMV-seropositive.

CDR3 nucleotides: TGTGCCAGCAGCGCCGGCGGGGGGGGGACAGATACGCAGTATTTT. It is translated as CASSAGGGGTDTQYF. This chain links TRBV9 with TRBJ2-3, with 9 positions matching TRBD2. The CDR3 length is 15 residues. Germline values: CDR1 SGDLS, CDR2 YYNGEE. V gave up 3 bases and J gave up 3 bases; unmatched junction bases: 5.